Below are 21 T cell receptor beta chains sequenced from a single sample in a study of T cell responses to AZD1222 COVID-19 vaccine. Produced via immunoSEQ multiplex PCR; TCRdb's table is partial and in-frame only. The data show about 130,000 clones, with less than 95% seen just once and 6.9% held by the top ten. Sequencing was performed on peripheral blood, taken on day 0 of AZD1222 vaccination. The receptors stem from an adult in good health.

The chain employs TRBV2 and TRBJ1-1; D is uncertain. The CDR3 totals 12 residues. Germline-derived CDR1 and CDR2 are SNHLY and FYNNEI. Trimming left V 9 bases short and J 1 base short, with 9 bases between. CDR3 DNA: TGTGCCAGTCGGGAACAGAACACTGAAGCTTTCTTT. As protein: CASREQNTEAFF.

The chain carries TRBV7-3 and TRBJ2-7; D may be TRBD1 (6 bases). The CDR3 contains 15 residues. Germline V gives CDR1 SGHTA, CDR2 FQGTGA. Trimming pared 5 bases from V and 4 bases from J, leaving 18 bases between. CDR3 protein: CASSPTPGEIYEQYF. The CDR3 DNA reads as TGTGCCAGCAGCCCCACCCCAGGGGAAATTTACGAGCAGTACTTC.

Here the CDR3 DNA reads TGTGCCAGCAGCCAAGAGACAGACTACACTGAAGCTTTCTTT. It codes for CASSQETDYTEAFF. The V and J genes are TRBV3-1 (or the pseudogene TRBV3-2) and TRBJ1-1; a possible D gene is TRBD1 (5 bases). The CDR3 loop spans 14 amino acids. Germline V gene sequence: CDR1 LGHDT, CDR2 YNNKEL (reference sequence). V was pared by 0 bases and J by 3 bases, with 8 bases between.

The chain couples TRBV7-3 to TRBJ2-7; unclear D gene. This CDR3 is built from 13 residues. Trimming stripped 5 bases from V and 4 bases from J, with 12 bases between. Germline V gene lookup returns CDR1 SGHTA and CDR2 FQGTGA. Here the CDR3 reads CASSPSQSYEQYF. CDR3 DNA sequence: TGTGCCAGCAGCCCATCACAGTCTTACGAGCAGTACTTC.

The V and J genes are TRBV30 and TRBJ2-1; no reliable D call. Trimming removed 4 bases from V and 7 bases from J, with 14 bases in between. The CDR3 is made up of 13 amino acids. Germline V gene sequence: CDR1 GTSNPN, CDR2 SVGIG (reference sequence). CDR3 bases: TGTGCCTGGATCCTAGGGTTAGGGAATGAGCAGTTCTTC. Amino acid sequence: CAWILGLGNEQFF.

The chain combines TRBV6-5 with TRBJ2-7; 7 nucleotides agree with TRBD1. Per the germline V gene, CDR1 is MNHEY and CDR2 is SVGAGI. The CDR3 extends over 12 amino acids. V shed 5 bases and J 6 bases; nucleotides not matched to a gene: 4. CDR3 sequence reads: CASSPGGGEQYF. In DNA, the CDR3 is TGTGCCAGCAGTCCAGGGGGTGGCGAGCAGTACTTC.

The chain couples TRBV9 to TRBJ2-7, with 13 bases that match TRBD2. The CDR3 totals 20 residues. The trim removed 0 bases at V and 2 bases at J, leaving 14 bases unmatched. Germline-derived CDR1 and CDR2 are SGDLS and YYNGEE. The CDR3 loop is CASSVGPLTSGGPYAYEQYF. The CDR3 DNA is TGTGCCAGCAGCGTAGGACCCTTGACTAGCGGGGGGCCCTACGCCTACGAGCAGTACTTC.

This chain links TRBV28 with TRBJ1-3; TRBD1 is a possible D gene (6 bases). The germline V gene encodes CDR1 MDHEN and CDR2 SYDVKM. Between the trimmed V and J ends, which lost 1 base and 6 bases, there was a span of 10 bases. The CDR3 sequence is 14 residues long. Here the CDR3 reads CASSLYTGKNTIYF. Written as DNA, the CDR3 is TGTGCCAGCAGTTTATATACAGGGAAAAACACCATATATTTT.

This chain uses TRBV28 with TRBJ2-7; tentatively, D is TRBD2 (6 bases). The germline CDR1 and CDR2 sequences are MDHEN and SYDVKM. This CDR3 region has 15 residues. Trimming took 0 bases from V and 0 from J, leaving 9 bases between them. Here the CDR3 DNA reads TGTGCCAGCAGTTTATGGGGCGGGGCCTCCTACGAGCAGTACTTC. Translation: CASSLWGGASYEQYF.

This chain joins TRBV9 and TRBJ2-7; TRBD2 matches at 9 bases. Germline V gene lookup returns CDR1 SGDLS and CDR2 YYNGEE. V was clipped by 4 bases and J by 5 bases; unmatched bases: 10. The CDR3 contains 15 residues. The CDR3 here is CASSLPTSGVDEQYF. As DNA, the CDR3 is TGTGCCAGCAGCCTTCCGACTAGCGGCGTAGACGAGCAGTACTTC.

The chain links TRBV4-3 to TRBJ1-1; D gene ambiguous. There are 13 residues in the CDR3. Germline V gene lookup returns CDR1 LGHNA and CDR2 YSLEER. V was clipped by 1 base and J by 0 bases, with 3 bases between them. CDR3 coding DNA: TGCGCCAGCAGCCAAGCCGTGAACACTGAAGCTTTCTTT. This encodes CASSQAVNTEAFF.

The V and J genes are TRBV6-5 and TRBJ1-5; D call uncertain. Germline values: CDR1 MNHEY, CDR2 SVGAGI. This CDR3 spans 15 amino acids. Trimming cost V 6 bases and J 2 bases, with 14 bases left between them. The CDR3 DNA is TGTGCCAGCAGACAGACGCGGATCGGCAATCAGCCCCAGCATTTT. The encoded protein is CASRQTRIGNQPQHF.

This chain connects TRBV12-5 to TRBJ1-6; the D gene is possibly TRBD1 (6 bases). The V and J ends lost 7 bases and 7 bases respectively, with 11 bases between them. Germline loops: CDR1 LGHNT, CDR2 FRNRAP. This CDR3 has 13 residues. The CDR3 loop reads CASASQGNSPLHF. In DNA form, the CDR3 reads TGTGCTAGTGCCAGTCAGGGGAATTCACCCCTCCACTTT.

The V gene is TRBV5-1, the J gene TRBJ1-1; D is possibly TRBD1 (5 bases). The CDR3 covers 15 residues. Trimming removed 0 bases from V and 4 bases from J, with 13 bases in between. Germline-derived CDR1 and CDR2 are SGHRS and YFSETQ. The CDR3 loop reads CASSLARTIGTEAFF. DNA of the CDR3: TGCGCCAGCAGCTTGGCTCGGACAATCGGCACTGAAGCTTTCTTT.

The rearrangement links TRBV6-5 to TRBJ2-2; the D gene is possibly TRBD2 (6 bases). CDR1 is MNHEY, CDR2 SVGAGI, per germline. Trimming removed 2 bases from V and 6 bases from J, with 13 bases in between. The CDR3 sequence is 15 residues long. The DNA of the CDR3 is TGTGCCAGCAGTTACGGGGGGACGTTATCCGGGGAGCTGTTTTTT. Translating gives CASSYGGTLSGELFF.

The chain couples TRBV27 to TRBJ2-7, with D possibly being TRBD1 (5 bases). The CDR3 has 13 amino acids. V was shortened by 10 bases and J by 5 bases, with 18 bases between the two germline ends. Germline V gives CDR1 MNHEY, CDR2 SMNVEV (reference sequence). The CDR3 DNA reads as TGTGCCATCTCCCCCAGGGAAGCAAACGAGCAGTACTTC. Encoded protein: CAISPREANEQYF.

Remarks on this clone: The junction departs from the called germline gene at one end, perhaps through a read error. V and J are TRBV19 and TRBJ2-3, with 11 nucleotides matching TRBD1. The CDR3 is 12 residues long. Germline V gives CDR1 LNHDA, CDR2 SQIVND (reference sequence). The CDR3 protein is CASSIGQGAQDF. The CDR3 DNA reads TGTGCCAGTAGTATCGGACAGGGGGCGCAGGATTTT.

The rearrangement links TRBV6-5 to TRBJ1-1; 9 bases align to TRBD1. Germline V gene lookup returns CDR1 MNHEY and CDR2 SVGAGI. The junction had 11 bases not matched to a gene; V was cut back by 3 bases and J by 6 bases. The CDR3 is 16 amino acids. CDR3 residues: CASSYTIPGQGAEAFF. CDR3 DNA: TGTGCCAGCAGTTATACGATTCCGGGACAGGGCGCTGAAGCTTTCTTT.

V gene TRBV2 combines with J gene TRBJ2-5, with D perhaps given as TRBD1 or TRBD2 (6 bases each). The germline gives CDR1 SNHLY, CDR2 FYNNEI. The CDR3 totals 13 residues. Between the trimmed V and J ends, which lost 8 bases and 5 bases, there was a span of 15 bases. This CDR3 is CASLYRAGETQYF. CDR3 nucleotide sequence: TGTGCCAGCTTGTACAGGGCGGGGGAGACCCAGTACTTC.

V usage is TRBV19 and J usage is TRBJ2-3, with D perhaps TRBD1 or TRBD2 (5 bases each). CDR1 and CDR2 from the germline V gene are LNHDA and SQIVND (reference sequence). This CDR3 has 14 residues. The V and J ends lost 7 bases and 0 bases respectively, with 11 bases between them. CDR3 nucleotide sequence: TGTGCCAGTATTGACGGGGCTAGCACAGATACGCAGTATTTT. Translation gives CASIDGASTDTQYF.

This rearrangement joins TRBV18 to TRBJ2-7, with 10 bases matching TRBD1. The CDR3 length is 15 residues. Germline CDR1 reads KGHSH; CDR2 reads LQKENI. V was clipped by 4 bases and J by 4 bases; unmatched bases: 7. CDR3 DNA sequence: TGTGCCAGCTCACGTGACAGGGGGCGAGAGTACGAGCAGTACTTC. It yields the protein CASSRDRGREYEQYF.